This T cell receptor (beta chain) derives from a study of T-cell memory formation after mild COVID-19. This clonotype appeared a few times. V dropped 7 bases and J dropped 4 bases, with 13 bases sitting between them. The CDR3 runs 13 residues. From germline, CDR1 is SQVTM and CDR2 ANQGSEA. In TCRdb, the 5' RACE reads were re-called with MiXCR into one record per CDR3 protein. The table lists 550,000 to 650,000 distinct CDR3 sequences, around a sixth of them singletons. What was sequenced was PBMCs or a T cell subset sorted from them (not recorded which). The clonotype comes from an adult woman who had mild COVID-19 (a few samples of this study predate the infection). Cell type and time point are not known. J is TRBJ2-2 and V is TRBV29-1; no clear D. The CDR3 loop is CSALIWGTGELFF. CDR3 DNA sequence: TGCAGCGCCCTGATTTGGGGCACCGGGGAGCTGTTTTTT.